At least ten counts were recorded for the clone carrying this T cell receptor beta chain. A junction end diverges from the germline sequence, so it may reflect a read error. Noted time point: patch test 3, about 24 weeks after DPC sensitization. Treatment denoted: therapeutic diphenylcyclopropenone sensitization with weekly scalp DPC. Donation of samples came from alopecia patients who were 18 to 70 years old and suitable for DPC. These data are taken from a study of human T cells and chemical hapten exposure. Study processing details: Individual samples carried between about 23,224 and 750,000 TCRs, with 95,638 as the median. TCRdb ran MiXCR on the RACE reads and lists one entry per CDR3 protein. The V and J calls reflect TCRdb's pipeline rather than the authors' work. This sample has about 90,000 distinct CDR3 sequences, with approximately 11% found just once. The CDR3 totals 15 residues. Germline V CDR1 and CDR2: LGHNA, YNFKEQ.

The receptor comes from a woman aged 25 to 45 with alopecia areata. Some clones in this sample may be carry-over from other donors' samples. This chain uses TRBV4-2 with TRBJ1-1; 7 bases fit TRBD1. The specimen comprised whole blood, sampled in connection with sensitization to the hapten diphenylcyclopropenone (DPC). The CDR3 loop reads CASSQDWDSPMGRVF. CDR3 in DNA: TGTGCCAGCAGCCAAGATTGGGACAGCCCAATGGGACGCGTCTTT.